The text below deals with one T cell receptor beta chain. What it binds is not known. This record belongs to a study of a mutant IDH1 vaccine in newly diagnosed glioma. Study background: Vaccine dosing followed radiotherapy by 4-6 weeks, or accompanied temozolomide cycles.

Documented time point: week 35, safety follow-up. In every dose of vaccine, 300 ug of mutant IDH1 20-mer peptide was given alongside topical imiquimod. Looked up from germline, CDR1 is GTSNPN and CDR2 is SVGIG (reference sequence). The CDR3 extends over 14 amino acids. V lost 0 bases, J lost 8 bases, and 13 bases lay in between. Clones were read by immunoSEQ multiplex PCR, and TCRdb kept only the in-frame ones, dropping some. Altogether some 33,000 clones are present, approximately 80% being singletons, with the ten largest covering 15% to 17%. The TCR sequence derives from a young man with glioma. The genes are TRBV30 and TRBJ1-4; tentative D call: TRBD1 (5 bases). The material sequenced was PBMCs, taken from a glioma patient whose treatment included an IDH1 peptide vaccine. CDR3 DNA: TGTGCCTGGAGTGTCGAAGGGGCAGGAGAAAAACTGTTTTTT. It encodes CAWSVEGAGEKLFF.